Following are 8 T cell receptor beta chains from one sample sequenced in a study of cytomegalovirus exposure and HLA in healthy donors. PCR amplification relied on 60 Vbeta primers (plus 13 Jbeta primers). Assay used: immunoSEQ multiplex PCR; TCRdb lists only in-frame clones, some missing. The repertoire holds some 120,000 clones, with 75% to 90% as singletons. Sequenced sample: PBMCs. These receptors were taken from a man aged 50 or older in good health and CMV-seronegative.

The chain links TRBV19 to TRBJ2-7; perhaps TRBD2 as D (6 bases). The CDR3 has 14 amino acids. Germline V gives CDR1 LNHDA, CDR2 SQIVND (reference sequence). V was trimmed by 4 bases and J by 1 base, leaving 11 bases between them. The CDR3, as DNA: TGTGCCAGTAGTAAAACTAGCACGTCCTACGAGCAGTACTTC. This translates into CASSKTSTSYEQYF.

The rearrangement joins TRBV5-1 to TRBJ2-4; maybe TRBD2 (6 bases). Germline V gives CDR1 SGHRS, CDR2 YFSETQ. V lost 7 bases and J 7 bases, leaving 15 bases between the germline ends. The CDR3 sequence is 13 residues long. CDR3 in DNA: TGCGCCAGCGGGGATGGCGGAGGGAACATTCAGTACTTC. Protein product: CASGDGGGNIQYF.

The chain recombines TRBV5-6 with TRBJ1-1; D is undetermined. The germline V gene encodes CDR1 SGHDT and CDR2 YYEEEE. Trimming removed 2 bases from V and 8 bases from J, with 10 bases in between. This CDR3 has 12 amino acids. The CDR3 region is CASSFTPREAFF. CDR3 coding DNA: TGTGCCAGCAGCTTCACCCCACGGGAAGCTTTCTTT. Combining the CDR3 with reference TRBV5-6 and TRBJ1-1 gives the whole variable domain DAGVTQSPTHLIKTRGQQVTLRCSPKSGHDTVSWYQQALGQGPQFIFQYYEEEERQRGNFPDRFSGHQFPNYSSELNVNALLLGDSALYLCASSFTPREAFFGQGTRLTVV.

In this sample, this clone turned up a few times. This chain links TRBV4-3 with TRBJ1-5; D is unclear. CDR1 is LGHNA, CDR2 YSLEER, per germline. The CDR3 contains 15 residues. Trimming cost V 0 bases and J 0 bases, with 6 bases left between them. The DNA of the CDR3 is TGCGCCAGCAGCCAAGATTCAGATAGCAATCAGCCCCAGCATTTT. Protein: CASSQDSDSNQPQHF.

V is TRBV4-1 and J is TRBJ1-5; D is unclear. Trimming pared 0 bases from V and 0 bases from J, leaving 9 bases between. Germline values: CDR1 MGHRA, CDR2 YSYEKL. The CDR3 length is 16 residues. The CDR3 loop reads CASSQEPVNSNQPQHF. The CDR3, as DNA: TGCGCCAGCAGCCAAGAGCCGGTAAATAGCAATCAGCCCCAGCATTTT.

The chain is built from TRBV10-3 and TRBJ1-4; no firm D call. Trimming shortened V by 10 bases and J by 4 bases, and 13 bases separated the two germline ends. The CDR3 has 13 amino acids. Germline CDR1 reads ENHRY; CDR2 reads SYGVKD. CDR3: CANDRGCNEKLFF. The CDR3 DNA follows: TGTGCCAACGACCGGGGATGTAATGAAAAACTGTTTTTT.

V usage is TRBV21-1 and J usage is TRBJ2-7; the DNA was not compared with TRBD2, the D call given in the table. TRBV21-1 is assigned pseudogene status. The CDR3 has 14 amino acids. The DNA for the CDR3 is TGTGCCAGCAGCAAGAGGACTTGTACCTACGAGCAGTACTTC. Its protein product is CASSKRTCTYEQYF.

J is TRBJ1-1 and V is TRBV28, with 8 bases matching TRBD1. Germline values: CDR1 MDHEN, CDR2 SYDVKM. V dropped 1 base and J dropped 7; count of bases not matched to a gene: 8. This CDR3 is built from 15 residues. This CDR3 reads CASSLSRGPSGEAFF. Written as DNA, the CDR3 is TGTGCCAGCAGTTTATCCAGGGGGCCATCTGGTGAAGCTTTCTTT.